Listed below are T cell receptor beta chains from one sample, sequenced in a study of CD8+CD57+ T cells in acquired aplastic anemia. TCRdb re-analysed the reads in MiXCR, keeping a single row per CDR3 protein. The sample consists of roughly 180,000 distinct CDR3 sequences, 40% to 55% of them appearing once. Sequencing used sorted CD4+, CD8+, or CD8+CD57+ T cells (not recorded which) from PBMCs. All receptors derive from a human donor in good health. The CDR3 runs from the conserved cysteine through the conserved F or W. Fields, in order: CDR3 protein, CDR3 DNA, clone size, V gene, D gene, J gene. A D gene is named only where the DNA matches it firmly. The size field is filled for only some rows; it gives once, few, many or a size class.

cdr3_aa: CASSRTRDSYEQYF
cdr3_nt: TGTGCCAGCAGCCGTACTAGGGATTCCTACGAGCAGTACTTC
clone_size: many
v_call: TRBV14
d_call: -
j_call: TRBJ2-7

cdr3_aa: CASSLDRDKYEQYF
cdr3_nt: TGTGCCAGCAGCTTAGACAGGGACAAGTACGAGCAGTACTTC
clone_size: -
v_call: TRBV7-9
d_call: -
j_call: TRBJ2-7

cdr3_aa: CASSSSAVGYTF
cdr3_nt: TGTGCCAGCAGCTCCAGCGCGGTTGGCTACACCTTC
clone_size: many
v_call: TRBV5-6
d_call: -
j_call: TRBJ1-2

cdr3_aa: CSAKRGQNIQYF
cdr3_nt: TGCAGTGCTAAGAGGGGCCAAAACATTCAGTACTTC
clone_size: -
v_call: TRBV20-1
d_call: -
j_call: TRBJ2-4

cdr3_aa: CASSPRGQHQETQYF
cdr3_nt: TGTGCCAGCAGCCCGCGGGGACAGCACCAAGAGACCCAGTACTTC
clone_size: -
v_call: TRBV7-2
d_call: -
j_call: TRBJ2-5

cdr3_aa: CATSDNRGYQPQHF
cdr3_nt: TGTGCCACCAGTGACAACAGGGGGTATCAGCCCCAACATTTT
clone_size: -
v_call: TRBV24-1
d_call: TRBD1
j_call: TRBJ1-5

cdr3_aa: CSGGFGGTLTAEQYF
cdr3_nt: TGCAGCGGTGGCTTTGGGGGGACCCTAACCGCCGAGCAGTACTTC
clone_size: -
v_call: TRBV29-1
d_call: -
j_call: TRBJ2-7

cdr3_aa: CASSFWDRSSYEQYF
cdr3_nt: TGCGCCAGCAGCTTCTGGGACAGGAGCTCCTACGAGCAGTACTTC
clone_size: -
v_call: TRBV5-1
d_call: TRBD1
j_call: TRBJ2-7

cdr3_aa: CASSQDAGGVKNIQYF
cdr3_nt: TGTGCCAGCAGCCAAGATGCCGGGGGAGTCAAAAACATTCAGTACTTC
clone_size: -
v_call: TRBV4-2
d_call: -
j_call: TRBJ2-4

cdr3_aa: CASSTPGLAGHSGANVLTF
cdr3_nt: TGTGCCAGCAGCACCCCGGGACTAGCGGGCCACTCTGGGGCCAACGTCCTGACTTTC
clone_size: -
v_call: TRBV11-1
d_call: TRBD2
j_call: TRBJ2-6

cdr3_aa: CASRPREFETQYF
cdr3_nt: TGTGCCAGCAGGCCCCGGGAGTTTGAGACCCAGTACTTC
clone_size: -
v_call: TRBV7-9
d_call: -
j_call: TRBJ2-5

cdr3_aa: CASSLRRDNVLTF
cdr3_nt: TGTGCCAGCAGCCTCCGCCGGGACAACGTCCTGACTTTC
clone_size: -
v_call: TRBV7-2
d_call: -
j_call: TRBJ2-6

cdr3_aa: CASSEGGLGSPLHF
cdr3_nt: TGTGCCAGCAGTGAGGGGGGGTTAGGATCACCCCTCCACTTT
clone_size: -
v_call: TRBV25-1
d_call: -
j_call: TRBJ1-6

cdr3_aa: CASSWGPKETQYF
cdr3_nt: TGTGCCAGCAGTTGGGGGCCCAAGGAGACCCAGTACTTC
clone_size: -
v_call: TRBV25-1
d_call: -
j_call: TRBJ2-5

cdr3_aa: CASSSMRSEQYF
cdr3_nt: TGTGCCAGCAGCTCCATGAGAAGCGAGCAGTACTTC
clone_size: -
v_call: TRBV7-9
d_call: -
j_call: TRBJ2-7

cdr3_aa: CASSESAGPGNTIYF
cdr3_nt: TGTGCCAGCAGTGAATCTGCCGGACCTGGAAACACCATATATTTT
clone_size: -
v_call: TRBV2
d_call: -
j_call: TRBJ1-3

cdr3_aa: CSAGNTPNTEAFF
cdr3_nt: TGCAGTGCTGGAAATACACCGAACACTGAAGCTTTCTTT
clone_size: -
v_call: TRBV20-1
d_call: -
j_call: TRBJ1-1

cdr3_aa: CASSEKGRGLGYTF
cdr3_nt: TGTGCCAGCAGTGAGAAGGGCAGGGGGCTTGGCTACACCTTC
clone_size: many
v_call: TRBV2
d_call: TRBD1
j_call: TRBJ1-2

cdr3_aa: CASLPWDRGSETQYF
cdr3_nt: TGTGCCAGCCTCCCCTGGGACAGGGGGTCGGAGACCCAGTACTTC
clone_size: many
v_call: TRBV2
d_call: TRBD1
j_call: TRBJ2-5

cdr3_aa: CASSEQGGTEAFF
cdr3_nt: TGTGCCAGCAGTGAGCAGGGAGGAACCGAAGCTTTCTTT
clone_size: -
v_call: TRBV2
d_call: -
j_call: TRBJ1-1

cdr3_aa: CSVERAASEAFF
cdr3_nt: TGCAGCGTTGAAAGGGCAGCGAGCGAAGCTTTCTTT
clone_size: -
v_call: TRBV29-1
d_call: -
j_call: TRBJ1-1

cdr3_aa: CASSLGSGDEKLFF
cdr3_nt: TGTGCCAGCAGCTTAGGCAGTGGGGATGAAAAACTGTTTTTT
clone_size: many
v_call: TRBV7-9
d_call: -
j_call: TRBJ1-4

cdr3_aa: CAIVTSALMTDTQYF
cdr3_nt: TGTGCCATCGTGACTAGCGCGCTAATGACAGATACGCAGTATTTT
clone_size: -
v_call: TRBV12-3/TRBV12-4
d_call: TRBD2
j_call: TRBJ2-3

cdr3_aa: CASISTYSYEQYF
cdr3_nt: TGCGCCAGCATATCTACCTACTCCTACGAGCAGTACTTC
clone_size: -
v_call: TRBV10-2
d_call: -
j_call: TRBJ2-7

cdr3_aa: CVSRGTVLNYGYTF
cdr3_nt: TGTGTCAGCAGAGGGACAGTCCTTAACTATGGCTACACCTTC
clone_size: -
v_call: TRBV27
d_call: TRBD1
j_call: TRBJ1-2

cdr3_aa: CASSEISTGDEAFF
cdr3_nt: TGTGCCAGCAGTGAGATTTCGACAGGGGATGAAGCTTTCTTT
clone_size: -
v_call: TRBV2
d_call: TRBD1
j_call: TRBJ1-1

cdr3_aa: CASSLNRLSDQYF
cdr3_nt: TGTGCCAGTAGTTTAAACAGGCTGTCCGACCAGTACTTC
clone_size: -
v_call: TRBV19
d_call: -
j_call: TRBJ2-7

cdr3_aa: CASSEMGRDHEAFF
cdr3_nt: TGTGCCAGCAGTGAAATGGGCAGGGATCATGAAGCTTTCTTT
clone_size: -
v_call: TRBV15
d_call: -
j_call: TRBJ1-1

cdr3_aa: CASSSGASGELFF
cdr3_nt: TGTGCCAGCAGCTCAGGGGCAAGCGGGGAGCTGTTTTTT
clone_size: -
v_call: TRBV7-9
d_call: -
j_call: TRBJ2-2

cdr3_aa: CASSGGTASSYNSPLHF
cdr3_nt: TGTGCCAGCAGCGGAGGGACAGCGAGCTCCTATAATTCACCCCTCCACTTT
clone_size: many
v_call: TRBV7-9
d_call: TRBD1
j_call: TRBJ1-6

cdr3_aa: CSVEEQGYEQYF
cdr3_nt: TGCAGCGTTGAAGAACAGGGTTACGAGCAGTACTTC
clone_size: few
v_call: TRBV29-1
d_call: -
j_call: TRBJ2-7

cdr3_aa: CSASGGISASPLHF
cdr3_nt: TGCAGTGCTTCCGGGGGAATATCTGCTTCACCCCTCCACTTT
clone_size: -
v_call: TRBV20-1
d_call: -
j_call: TRBJ1-6

cdr3_aa: CAINGQDDTEAFF
cdr3_nt: TGTGCCATCAACGGACAGGACGACACTGAAGCTTTCTTT
clone_size: many
v_call: TRBV10-3
d_call: TRBD1
j_call: TRBJ1-1

cdr3_aa: CASSQEWGAVQPQHF
cdr3_nt: TGTGCCAGCAGCCAAGAATGGGGGGCTGTTCAGCCCCAGCATTTT
clone_size: few
v_call: TRBV4-2
d_call: -
j_call: TRBJ1-5

cdr3_aa: CASSFARQEAQYF
cdr3_nt: TGTGCCAGCAGCTTCGCGAGGCAAGAGGCCCAGTACTTC
clone_size: -
v_call: TRBV12-3/TRBV12-4
d_call: -
j_call: TRBJ2-5

cdr3_aa: CASRQGPGNTIYF
cdr3_nt: TGTGCCAGCAGGCAGGGTCCTGGAAACACCATATATTTT
clone_size: few
v_call: TRBV2
d_call: -
j_call: TRBJ1-3

cdr3_aa: CASSLEGIYGYTF
cdr3_nt: TGTGCCAGCAGCTTAGAAGGTATCTATGGCTACACCTTC
clone_size: -
v_call: TRBV7-3
d_call: -
j_call: TRBJ1-2

cdr3_aa: CASSPGQGHQETQYF
cdr3_nt: TGTGCCAGCAGCCCGGGACAGGGGCACCAAGAGACCCAGTACTTC
clone_size: -
v_call: TRBV7-8
d_call: TRBD1
j_call: TRBJ2-5

cdr3_aa: CASSDLGKNTEAFF
cdr3_nt: TGTGCCAGCAGTGATCTAGGGAAGAACACTGAAGCTTTCTTT
clone_size: -
v_call: TRBV2
d_call: -
j_call: TRBJ1-1

cdr3_aa: CASSVGLAGMETQYF
cdr3_nt: TGTGCCAGCAGCGTAGGTCTAGCGGGGATGGAGACCCAGTACTTC
clone_size: -
v_call: TRBV9
d_call: TRBD2
j_call: TRBJ2-5

cdr3_aa: CASSRTGGGDQPQHF
cdr3_nt: TGCGCCAGCAGCCGGACAGGGGGCGGTGATCAGCCCCAGCATTTT
clone_size: -
v_call: TRBV4-1
d_call: TRBD1
j_call: TRBJ1-5

cdr3_aa: CASSDVEAYNSPLHF
cdr3_nt: TGTGCCAGCAGTGACGTGGAAGCCTATAATTCACCCCTCCACTTT
clone_size: -
v_call: TRBV2
d_call: -
j_call: TRBJ1-6

cdr3_aa: CATSDAGGRNQPQHF
cdr3_nt: TGTGCCACCAGTGATGCAGGGGGTCGAAATCAGCCCCAGCATTTT
clone_size: many
v_call: TRBV24-1
d_call: TRBD1
j_call: TRBJ1-5

cdr3_aa: CASRLSSGVQETQYF
cdr3_nt: TGTGCCAGCAGACTAAGTAGCGGGGTCCAAGAGACCCAGTACTTC
clone_size: -
v_call: TRBV7-9
d_call: TRBD2
j_call: TRBJ2-5